The 4 T cell receptor beta chains below come from one sample, sequenced in a study of cytomegalovirus exposure and HLA in healthy donors. 60 Vbeta and 13 Jbeta primers were used in PCR. Produced via immunoSEQ multiplex PCR; TCRdb's table is partial and in-frame only. The sample contains about 160,000 clones, roughly 70% of which appear only once. Sequencing was carried out using PBMCs. The receptors originated from a woman in her 30s in good health and CMV-seronegative.

The V and J genes are TRBV5-1 and TRBJ1-2; D gene uncertain. The CDR3 covers 11 residues. The V end was cut by 6 bases, the J end by 10 bases, with 13 bases between. The V gene's germline CDR1 is SGHRS and CDR2 YFSETQ. The DNA for the CDR3 is TGCGCCAGCAACCAGCCGGAGAACTACACCTTC. It yields the protein CASNQPENYTF.

The rearrangement uses TRBV5-1 and TRBJ2-7, with a tentative D call TRBD1 (6 bases). Deletions cut 4 bases from V and 7 bases from J, with 21 bases between. Germline V gene sequence: CDR1 SGHRS, CDR2 YFSETQ. This CDR3 spans 15 amino acids. CDR3 residues: CASSETGRAREEQYF. Written as DNA, the CDR3 is TGCGCCAGCAGCGAAACAGGGCGGGCCCGGGAAGAGCAGTACTTC.

A single count supports this clone. The chain carries TRBV6-1 and TRBJ1-5, with D perhaps TRBD1 (5 bases). V lost 5 bases to trimming and J lost 4 bases, with 15 bases between them. The CDR3 consists of 15 residues. Germline V CDR1 and CDR2: MNHNS, SASEGT. CDR3 amino acids: CASSLERGKNQPQHF. The CDR3 DNA reads TGTGCCAGCAGTTTGGAACGGGGGAAAAATCAGCCCCAGCATTTT.

This chain joins TRBV25-1 and TRBJ2-7; unclear D gene. Germline values: CDR1 MGHDK, CDR2 SYGVNS. This CDR3 region has 13 residues. Between the trimmed V and J ends, which lost 0 bases and 6 bases, there was a span of 9 bases. CDR3 DNA sequence: TGTGCCAGCAGTGAATATTTCCCGGGCGAGCAGTACTTC. Translation gives CASSEYFPGEQYF.